Listed below are T cell receptor beta chains from one sample, sequenced in a study of response to subunit inactivated influenza vaccine. TCRdb processed the RT-PCR reads anew with MiXCR; each CDR3 protein has one entry. The table has about half a million distinct CDR3 sequences, 7.5% to 8.5% seen once. Sequences were derived from PBMCs from blood, sampled 23 to 25 months after vaccination. The origin of the receptors is a man between 50 and 69 years old who received an inactivated influenza vaccine. The conserved cysteine and the conserved F or W are not part of the CDR3 here. The order of the fields is J gene, V gene, CDR3 protein.

J: TRBJ1-2
V: TRBV4-2
CDR3: ASSQDPRGSNYGYT

J: TRBJ1-4
V: TRBV25-1
CDR3: ASSDGTGGYGKLF

J: TRBJ2-3
V: TRBV10-3
CDR3: AISEPGAAADTQY

J: TRBJ1-5
V: TRBV4-3
CDR3: ASSPRDNQPQH

J: TRBJ1-4
V: TRBV5-1
CDR3: ASSPGSENEKLF

J: TRBJ2-1
V: TRBV10-3
CDR3: AISEKATSGDNEQF

J: TRBJ2-1
V: TRBV29-1
CDR3: SVGGTSVYNEQF

J: TRBJ2-1
V: TRBV7-6
CDR3: ASSLGAGPNEQF

J: TRBJ2-1
V: TRBV6-2/TRBV6-3
CDR3: ASSYWGLAGEASYNEQF

J: TRBJ2-3
V: TRBV20-1
CDR3: RARDRRTDTQY

J: TRBJ2-7
V: TRBV7-2
CDR3: ASSSDRRRQYEQY

J: TRBJ2-4
V: TRBV20-1
CDR3: SASINNIQY

J: TRBJ2-3
V: TRBV18
CDR3: ASSQGARDDTQY

J: TRBJ1-3
V: TRBV11-2
CDR3: ASSLEAAWPY